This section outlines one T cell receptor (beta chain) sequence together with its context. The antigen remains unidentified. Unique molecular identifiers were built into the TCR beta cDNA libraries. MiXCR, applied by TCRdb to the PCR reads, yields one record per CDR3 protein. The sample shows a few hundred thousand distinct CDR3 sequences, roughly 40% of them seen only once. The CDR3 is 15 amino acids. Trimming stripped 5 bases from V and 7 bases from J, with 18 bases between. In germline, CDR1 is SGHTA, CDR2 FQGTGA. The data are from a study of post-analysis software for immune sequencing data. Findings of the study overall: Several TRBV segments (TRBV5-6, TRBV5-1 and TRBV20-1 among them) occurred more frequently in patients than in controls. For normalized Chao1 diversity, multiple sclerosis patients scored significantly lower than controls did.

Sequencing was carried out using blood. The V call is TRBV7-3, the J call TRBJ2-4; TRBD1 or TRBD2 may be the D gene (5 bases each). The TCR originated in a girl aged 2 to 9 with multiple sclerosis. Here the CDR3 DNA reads TGTGCCAGCAGCCCAGTTAGAGGGGCAAGGAACATTCAGTACTTC. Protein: CASSPVRGARNIQYF.